These 18 T cell receptor beta chains originate from one sample sequenced in a study of cytomegalovirus exposure and HLA in healthy donors. Primers: 60 Vbeta forward and 13 Jbeta reverse. Clones were sequenced by immunoSEQ multiplex PCR, and TCRdb holds only the in-frame ones, with some missing. The sample carries more than 80,000 clones, around 80% recorded once. The material sequenced was PBMCs. The source is a man in his 60s in good health and CMV-seronegative.

The CDR3 loop reads CSVPGLAVSSYEQYF. In DNA form, the CDR3 reads TGCAGCGTTCCGGGACTAGCGGTAAGCTCCTACGAGCAGTACTTC. The chain carries TRBV29-1 and TRBJ2-7; 11 bases align to TRBD2. The CDR3 covers 15 residues. The J segment lost 0 bases and the V segment lost 5 bases, leaving 6 bases of the junction unmatched. The germline V gene encodes CDR1 SQVTM and CDR2 ANQGSEA.

This sequence joins TRBV11-1 and TRBJ2-1, with 7 bases identical to TRBD2. The J segment lost 2 bases and the V segment lost 5 bases, leaving 9 bases of the junction unmatched. CDR1 and CDR2 from the germline V gene are SGHAT and FQDESV (reference sequence). The CDR3 is 16 residues long. The CDR3 here is CASSPPGLQTYNEQFF. The CDR3 nucleotides read TGTGCCAGCAGCCCCCCGGGACTACAAACCTACAATGAGCAGTTCTTC.

This chain links TRBV5-5 with TRBJ2-7; 9 positions agree with TRBD1. The V gene's germline CDR1 is SGHKS and CDR2 YYEKEE (reference sequence). CDR3 length: 16 residues. V was pared by 3 bases and J by 3 bases, with 10 bases of the junction left unmatched. This chain's CDR3 is CASSSTTGGTIYEQYF. CDR3 sequence (DNA): TGTGCCAGCAGCTCGACTACAGGGGGCACCATCTACGAGCAGTACTTC.

This sequence joins TRBV6-1 and TRBJ2-5; 9 bases align to TRBD1. With V trimmed by 2 bases and J by 1 base, 8 bases remained unmatched. The CDR3 covers 17 residues. The germline V gene encodes CDR1 MNHNS and CDR2 SASEGT. CDR3 nucleotide sequence: TGTGCCAGCAGTGAATATGGACAGGGGCCTCCCCAAGAGACCCAGTACTTC. The encoded protein is CASSEYGQGPPQETQYF.

This chain links TRBV21-1 with TRBJ2-7; TRBD2 is the table's D call and was not checked against the DNA. TRBV21-1 is marked as a pseudogene. This CDR3 contains 16 residues. DNA for the CDR3: TGTGCCAGCAGCAAAGCGGGGACTAGCGGGGGATACGAGCAGTACGTC. Protein sequence: CASSKAGTSGGYEQYV.

A few counts support this clone. The CDR3 coding sequence is TGTGCCAGCAGCCCCCCGGAGGGGCAGTACTTC. Its translation is CASSPPEGQYF. The chain uses TRBV9 and TRBJ2-7; D is perhaps TRBD2 (6 bases). Per the germline V gene, CDR1 is SGDLS and CDR2 is YYNGEE. The CDR3 runs 11 residues. The germline V and J ends were trimmed by 4 bases and 9 bases, with 11 bases remaining between them. Full variable domain (rest looked up from reference TRBV9 and TRBJ2-7): DSGVTQTPKHLITATGQRVTLRCSPRSGDLSVYWYQQSLDQGLQFLIQYYNGEERAKGNILERFSAQQFPDLHSELNLSSLELGDSALYFCASSPPEGQYFGPGTRLTVT.

The gene calls are TRBV5-1 and TRBJ2-3; tentatively, D is TRBD2 (6 bases). V was clipped by 4 bases and J by 4 bases, with 31 bases between them. This CDR3 is built from 20 residues. In germline, CDR1 is SGHRS, CDR2 YFSETQ. This chain's CDR3 is CASSQEPGRQYKFRADTQYF. Written as DNA, the CDR3 is TGCGCCAGCAGCCAGGAGCCAGGGAGGCAGTACAAGTTCCGCGCAGATACGCAGTATTTT. The entire variable domain, with the rest obtained from reference TRBV5-1 and TRBJ2-3, is as follows: KAGVTQTPRYLIKTRGQQVTLSCSPISGHRSVSWYQQTPGQGLQFLFEYFSETQRNKGNFPGRFSGRQFSNSRSEMNVSTLELGDSALYLCASSQEPGRQYKFRADTQYFGPGTRLTVL.

Note on this clone: Other DNA sequences within the sample encode an identical CDR3. CDR3 DNA sequence: TGTGCCAGCAGCTTATCCCCCGATAATTCACCCCTCCACTTT. Protein sequence: CASSLSPDNSPLHF. The V gene is TRBV7-9, the J gene TRBJ1-6; no definite D call. V gave up 2 bases and J gave up 5 bases, with 7 bases separating them. Germline CDR1 and CDR2: SEHNR and FQNEAQ (reference sequence). The CDR3 consists of 14 residues.

The J gene is TRBJ1-4, the V gene TRBV4-2; D is uncertain. The CDR3 covers 13 residues. V gave up 0 bases and J gave up 8 bases, with 7 bases separating them. Germline-derived CDR1 and CDR2 are LGHNA and YNFKEQ. The DNA for the CDR3 is TGTGCCAGCAGCCAAGATCTAGGCGAAAAACTGTTTTTT. This sequence encodes CASSQDLGEKLFF.

The J gene is TRBJ2-7, the V gene TRBV6-1; D might be TRBD1 (6 bases). CDR1 is MNHNS and CDR2 is SASEGT in the germline V gene. V was shortened by 5 bases and J by 2 bases, with 16 bases between the two germline ends. The CDR3 runs 15 residues. The CDR3 coding sequence is TGTGCCAGCAGTAATGGACAGAAACTTGCCTACGAGCAGTACGTC. It specifies CASSNGQKLAYEQYV.

The chain uses TRBV7-9 and TRBJ1-1, with 10 bases aligning to TRBD1. CDR3 length: 15 residues. V shed 5 bases and J 4 bases; nucleotides not matched to a gene: 7. Germline V gives CDR1 SEHNR, CDR2 FQNEAQ (reference sequence). The CDR3 is CASSLDRGQGTEAFF. The CDR3 nucleotides are TGTGCCAGCAGCCTCGACAGGGGGCAGGGCACTGAAGCTTTCTTT.

The chain has TRBV18 and TRBJ2-7, with 7 bases lining up with TRBD1. Germline CDR1 reads KGHSH; CDR2 reads LQKENI. With V trimmed by 2 bases and J by 7 bases, 11 bases remained unmatched. There are 15 residues in the CDR3. The DNA for the CDR3 is TGTGCCAGCTCACCAGTTAACAGGGGATTAAGGGAGCAGTACTTC. Protein: CASSPVNRGLREQYF.

The J gene is TRBJ2-1, the V gene TRBV10-2; 13 bases match TRBD2. The CDR3 runs 14 residues. CDR1 is WSHSY and CDR2 is SAAADI in the germline V gene. Trimming removed 2 bases from V and 13 bases from J; junction bases left unmatched: 5. Written as DNA, the CDR3 is TGCGCCAGCAGTGAGCTACTAGCGGGGGGGGAACAGTTCTTC. It codes for CASSELLAGGEQFF.

The chain carries TRBV13 and TRBJ1-1; TRBD1 matches 9 bases. The CDR3 has 17 amino acids. Germline CDR1 reads PRHDT; CDR2 reads FYEKMQ (reference sequence). V lost 2 bases to trimming and J lost 3 bases; unmatched junction nucleotides: 10. CDR3 sequence reads: CASSLIPGQGYDTEAFF. The CDR3, as DNA: TGTGCCAGCAGCTTAATACCGGGACAGGGTTATGACACTGAAGCTTTCTTT. Full variable domain (rest looked up from reference TRBV13 and TRBJ1-1): AAGVIQSPRHLIKEKRETATLKCYPIPRHDTVYWYQQGPGQDPQFLISFYEKMQSDKGSIPDRFSAQQFSDYHSELNMSSLELGDSALYFCASSLIPGQGYDTEAFFGQGTRLTVV.

The rearrangement joins TRBV4-1 to TRBJ2-5; tentatively, D is TRBD2 (7 bases). The V end lost 0 bases, the J end lost 3 bases, and 14 bases lay between the germline ends. Germline assignment: CDR1 MGHRA and CDR2 YSYEKL. This CDR3 is 16 amino acids long. This CDR3 is CASSQDGGGPEETQYF. DNA of the CDR3: TGCGCCAGCAGCCAAGATGGGGGGGGGCCTGAAGAGACCCAGTACTTC.

In its sample, this clone was seen once. V usage is TRBV2 and J usage is TRBJ1-4, with a possible D match to TRBD1 (5 bases). From germline, CDR1 is SNHLY and CDR2 FYNNEI. The CDR3 sequence is 15 residues long. The V end was cut by 6 bases, the J end by 3 bases, with 14 bases between. The CDR3 sequence is CASRKPGKANEKLFF. DNA of the CDR3: TGTGCCAGCAGAAAACCAGGGAAGGCTAATGAAAAACTGTTTTTT.

This clone was recorded once. This chain links TRBV7-9 with TRBJ2-1; 8 bases are shared with TRBD2. The CDR3 covers 17 residues. CDR1 is SEHNR, CDR2 FQNEAQ, per germline (reference sequence). V lost 3 bases to trimming and J lost 4 bases; unmatched junction nucleotides: 11. The CDR3 bases are TGTGCCAGCAGCTTGGCAGGGAAGCGGGGGTTGTACAATGAGCAGTTCTTC. This translates into CASSLAGKRGLYNEQFF.

The chain carries TRBV7-9 and TRBJ2-5, with D possibly TRBD2 on 5 matching bases. The CDR3 is made up of 11 amino acids. V was clipped by 5 bases and J by 4 bases, with 5 bases between them. CDR1 and CDR2 (germline): SEHNR, FQNEAQ (reference sequence). CDR3 sequence: CASSRGETQYF. For the CDR3, the DNA is TGTGCCAGCAGCCGGGGAGAGACCCAGTACTTC.